The clone carrying this T cell receptor beta chain was observed at least ten times. Its antigen remains unidentified. The authors took blood RNA from unsorted whole blood and also extracted germline DNA. The authors made TCR beta cDNA from approximately 500 ng total RNA with a constant-region primer. Investigators got TCR beta libraries out of three nested multiplex PCR rounds, done with slightly modified ARM-PCR. For approximately 9 cycles apiece, the opening two PCR rounds ran with TRBV1-TRBV30 forward primers and a C-beta reverse primer. TCRdb processed the multiplex PCR reads anew with MiXCR; each CDR3 protein has one entry. Here the sample spans approximately 310,000 distinct CDR3 sequences, roughly two thirds being singletons. This CDR3 is built from 14 residues. The germline gives CDR1 MNHEY, CDR2 SVGAGI. The V and J ends lost 0 bases and 3 bases respectively, with 8 bases between them. The sample is drawn from a study of tumor-infiltrating lymphocytes in primary liver carcinoma.

General study results and limits: Pairs of tumor regions overlapped more than tumor-adjacent and tumor-blood pairs did.

The origin of this receptor is a man aged 40-49 years with primary liver carcinoma and hepatitis B virus infection. The J gene is TRBJ1-2, the V gene TRBV6-5; no firm D call. Sequencing was performed on peripheral blood. Here the CDR3 reads CASSYSGRDYGYTF. The CDR3 region has the DNA TGTGCCAGCAGTTACTCGGGGAGGGACTATGGCTACACCTTC.